This T cell receptor beta chain was sequenced during a study of blood T cell repertoires in COVID-19. Sequenced by immunoSEQ multiplex PCR; TCRdb stores in-frame clones only, minus some. The profile shows some 150,000 clones, 70% to 90% of them singletons. Each participant's cohort was designated according to participant-reported clinical history. The germline CDR1 and CDR2 sequences are MNHEY and SVGAGI. Trimming cost V 8 bases and J 2 bases, with 7 bases left between them. The CDR3 contains 12 residues. This clone has only one observation. The V and J genes are TRBV6-5 and TRBJ1-5, with D tentatively TRBD1 (5 bases). The sequenced sample consisted of PBMCs or T cells enriched from blood (not recorded which). This clonotype originated in a woman in her thirties or forties who had recovered from COVID-19. The CDR3: CASGGGNQPQHF. The CDR3 DNA sequence: TGTGCCAGCGGGGGGGGCAATCAGCCCCAGCATTTT.